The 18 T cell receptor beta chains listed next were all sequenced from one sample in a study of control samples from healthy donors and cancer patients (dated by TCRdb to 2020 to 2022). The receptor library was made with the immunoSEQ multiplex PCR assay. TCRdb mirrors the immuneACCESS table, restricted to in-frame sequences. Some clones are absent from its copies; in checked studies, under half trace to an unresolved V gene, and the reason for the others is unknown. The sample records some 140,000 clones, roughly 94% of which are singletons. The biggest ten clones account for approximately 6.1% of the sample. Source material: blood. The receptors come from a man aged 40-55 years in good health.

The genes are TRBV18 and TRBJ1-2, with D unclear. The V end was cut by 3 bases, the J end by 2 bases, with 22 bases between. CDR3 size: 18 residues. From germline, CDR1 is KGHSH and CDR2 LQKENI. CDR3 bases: TGTGCCAGCTCACCGGTCCCCCTCCCCGTGGTAGCCAACTATGGCTACACCTTC. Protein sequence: CASSPVPLPVVANYGYTF. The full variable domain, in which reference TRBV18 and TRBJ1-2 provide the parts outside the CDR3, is NAGVMQNPRHLVRRRGQEARLRCSPMKGHSHVYWYRQLPEEGLKFMVYLQKENIIDESGMPKERFSAEFPKEGPSILRIQQVVRGDSAAYFCASSPVPLPVVANYGYTFGSGTRLTVV.

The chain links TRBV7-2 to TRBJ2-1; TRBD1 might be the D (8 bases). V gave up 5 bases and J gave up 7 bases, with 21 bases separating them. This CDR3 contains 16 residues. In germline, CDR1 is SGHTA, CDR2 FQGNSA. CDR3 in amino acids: CASSLAVDRGGNEQFF. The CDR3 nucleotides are TGTGCCAGCAGCCTGGCCGTTGACAGGGGAGGGAATGAGCAGTTCTTC.

For the CDR3, the DNA is TGCGCCAGCCTCACAGGGGGAGGGTGGGCTTTCTTT. As protein: CASLTGGGWAFF. V is TRBV10-2 and J is TRBJ1-1; 8 nucleotides agree with TRBD1. Losses at the gene ends were 8 bases for V and 11 bases for J; bases not matched to a gene: 10. This CDR3 contains 12 residues. Germline-derived CDR1 and CDR2 are WSHSY and SAAADI.

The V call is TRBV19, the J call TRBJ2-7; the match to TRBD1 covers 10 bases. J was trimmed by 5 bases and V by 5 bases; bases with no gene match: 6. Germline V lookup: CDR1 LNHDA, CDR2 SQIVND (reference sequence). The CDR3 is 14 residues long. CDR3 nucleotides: TGTGCCAGTAGTGATCGACAGGGGGCCGACGAGCAGTACTTC. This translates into CASSDRQGADEQYF. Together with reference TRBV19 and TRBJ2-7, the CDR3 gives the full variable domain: DGGITQSPKYLFRKEGQNVTLSCEQNLNHDAMYWYRQDPGQGLRLIYYSQIVNDFQKGDIAEGYSVSREKKESFPLTVTSAQKNPTAFYLCASSDRQGADEQYFGPGTRLTVT.

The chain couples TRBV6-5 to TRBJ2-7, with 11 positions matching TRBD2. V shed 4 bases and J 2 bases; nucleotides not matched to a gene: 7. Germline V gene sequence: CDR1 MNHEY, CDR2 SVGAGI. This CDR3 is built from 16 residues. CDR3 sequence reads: CASSSFIAGGPYEQYF. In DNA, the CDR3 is TGTGCCAGCAGTTCTTTCATAGCGGGGGGGCCCTACGAGCAGTACTTC.

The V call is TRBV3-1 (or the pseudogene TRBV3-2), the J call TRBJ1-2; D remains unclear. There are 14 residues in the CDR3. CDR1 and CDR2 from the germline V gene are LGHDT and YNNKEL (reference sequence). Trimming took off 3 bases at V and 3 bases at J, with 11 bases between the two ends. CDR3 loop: CASSHTTRDYGYTF. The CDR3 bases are TGTGCCAGCAGCCATACCACAAGGGACTATGGCTACACCTTC.

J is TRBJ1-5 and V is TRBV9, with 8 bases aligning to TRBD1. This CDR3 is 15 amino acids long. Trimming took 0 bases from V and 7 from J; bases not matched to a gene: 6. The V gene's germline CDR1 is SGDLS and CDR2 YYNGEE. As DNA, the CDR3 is TGTGCCAGCAGCGTAGAAGCAGGGGGCGAACAGCCCCAGCATTTT. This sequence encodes CASSVEAGGEQPQHF.

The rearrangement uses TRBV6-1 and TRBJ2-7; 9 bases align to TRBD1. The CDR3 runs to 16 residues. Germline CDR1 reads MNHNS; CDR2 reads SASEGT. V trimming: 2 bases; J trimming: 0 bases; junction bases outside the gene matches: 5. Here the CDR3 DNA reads TGTGCCAGCAGTGAATTGGGGGACAGGGCCTCCTACGAGCAGTACTTC. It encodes CASSELGDRASYEQYF.

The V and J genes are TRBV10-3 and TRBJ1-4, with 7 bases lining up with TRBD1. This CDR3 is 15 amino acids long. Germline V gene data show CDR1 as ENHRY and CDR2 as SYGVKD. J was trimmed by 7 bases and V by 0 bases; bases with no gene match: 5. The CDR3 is CAISESGDRAEKLFF. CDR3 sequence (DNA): TGTGCCATCAGTGAGTCGGGGGACAGAGCTGAAAAACTGTTTTTT.

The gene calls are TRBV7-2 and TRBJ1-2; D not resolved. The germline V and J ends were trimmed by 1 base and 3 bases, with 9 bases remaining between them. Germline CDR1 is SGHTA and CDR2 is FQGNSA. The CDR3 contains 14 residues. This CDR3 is CASSLGWDDYGYTF. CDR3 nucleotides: TGTGCCAGCAGCTTAGGCTGGGATGACTATGGCTACACCTTC.

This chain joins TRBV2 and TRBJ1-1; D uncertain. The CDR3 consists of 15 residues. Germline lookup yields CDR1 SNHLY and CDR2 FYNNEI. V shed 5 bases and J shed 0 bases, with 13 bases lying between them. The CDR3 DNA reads TGTGCCAGCAGTAGGTCAGGAGATTTGAACACTGAAGCTTTCTTT. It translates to CASSRSGDLNTEAFF.

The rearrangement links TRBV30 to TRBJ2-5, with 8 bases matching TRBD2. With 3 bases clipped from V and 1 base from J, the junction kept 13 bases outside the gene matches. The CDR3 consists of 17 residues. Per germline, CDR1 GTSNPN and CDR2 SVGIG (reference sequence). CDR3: CAWSSFGRGVLQETQYF. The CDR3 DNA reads TGTGCCTGGAGCTCCTTTGGGCGGGGGGTACTCCAAGAGACCCAGTACTTC.

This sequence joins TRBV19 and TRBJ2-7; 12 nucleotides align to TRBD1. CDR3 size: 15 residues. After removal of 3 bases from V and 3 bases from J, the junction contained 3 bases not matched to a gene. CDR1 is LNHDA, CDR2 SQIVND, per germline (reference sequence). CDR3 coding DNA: TGTGCCAGTAGTATGGGGACAGGGGGCCTCTACGAGCAGTACTTC. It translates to CASSMGTGGLYEQYF.

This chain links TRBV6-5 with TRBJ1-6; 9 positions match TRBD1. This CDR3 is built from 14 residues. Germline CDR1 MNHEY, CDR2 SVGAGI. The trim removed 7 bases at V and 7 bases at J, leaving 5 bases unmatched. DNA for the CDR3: TGTGCCAGCACCCTGGACAGGGGAAATTCACCCCTCCACTTT. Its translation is CASTLDRGNSPLHF.

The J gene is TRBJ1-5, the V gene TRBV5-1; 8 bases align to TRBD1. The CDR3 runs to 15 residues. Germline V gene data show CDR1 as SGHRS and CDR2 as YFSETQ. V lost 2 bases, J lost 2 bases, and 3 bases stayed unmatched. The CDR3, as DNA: TGCGCCAGCAGCTTACAGGGGGTCGGCAATCAGCCCCAGCATTTT. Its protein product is CASSLQGVGNQPQHF.

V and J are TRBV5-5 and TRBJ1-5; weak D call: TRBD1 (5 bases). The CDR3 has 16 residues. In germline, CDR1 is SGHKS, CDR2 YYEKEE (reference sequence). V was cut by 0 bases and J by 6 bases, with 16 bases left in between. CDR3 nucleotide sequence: TGTGCCAGCAGCTTGGAAGGCAGGGTTTTTGGTCAGCCCCAGCATTTT. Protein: CASSLEGRVFGQPQHF.

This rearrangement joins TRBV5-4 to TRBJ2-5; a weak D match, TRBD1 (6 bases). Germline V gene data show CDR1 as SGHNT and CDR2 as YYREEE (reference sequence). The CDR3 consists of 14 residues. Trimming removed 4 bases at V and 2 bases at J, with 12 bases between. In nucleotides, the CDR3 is TGTGCCAGCAGCCCCAGGACAGCTCAAGAGACCCAGTACTTC. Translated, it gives CASSPRTAQETQYF.

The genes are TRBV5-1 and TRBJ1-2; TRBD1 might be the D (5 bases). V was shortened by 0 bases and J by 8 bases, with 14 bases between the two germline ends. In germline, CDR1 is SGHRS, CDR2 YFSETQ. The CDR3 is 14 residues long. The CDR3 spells CASSLVDSFTGYTF. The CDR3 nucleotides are TGCGCCAGCAGCTTGGTTGACAGCTTTACGGGCTACACCTTC.